This T cell receptor (beta chain) is from a study of human T cells and chemical hapten exposure. Study-level information: There were per-sample TCR yield variations, arising mainly from small pooled library volume differences.

Study results and caveats: Counts of TCRs above 1 in 1000 frequency stayed unchanged with DPC sensitization. Clustering by CDR3 similarity yielded significantly more large clusters from expanded TCRs than controls.

Time point given: pre-sensitization, week 0. Treatment defined: therapeutic diphenylcyclopropenone sensitization with weekly scalp DPC. This clonotype was detected only a few times. Its antigen is unidentified. The CDR3 runs to 14 residues. CDR1 is SGHVS and CDR2 is FNYEAQ in the germline V gene. V lost 5 bases, J lost 3 bases, and 3 bases stayed unmatched. As the library was built, unique molecular identifiers were attached to individual cDNA molecules. TCRdb fed the RACE reads into MiXCR, producing one record per CDR3 protein. Found here are some 250,000 distinct CDR3 sequences, roughly 8% of them singletons; the top ten hold less than 1.5%.

The receptor comes from a young man with alopecia areata. Some clones in this sample may be carry-over from other donors' samples. V and J are TRBV7-6 and TRBJ2-2; 7 bases align to TRBD1. This specimen consisted of whole blood, obtained in connection with sensitization to the hapten diphenylcyclopropenone (DPC). The CDR3 DNA sequence: TGTGCCAGCAGCGCAACAGGGGACACCGGGGAGCTGTTTTTT. As protein: CASSATGDTGELFF.